Below, one T cell receptor (beta chain) is given with its context. Its antigen remains unknown. This sample was taken from a study of glioma-infiltrating T cells after dendritic cell vaccination. Study conclusions and caveats: Estimated pretreatment TIL content predicted outcome after dendritic cell vaccination.

None of the glioblastoma patients had an isocitrate dehydrogenase mutation. Primers: 60 V beta forward and 13 J beta reverse. TCRdb's copy holds only in-frame clones and misses some; the assay was immunoSEQ multiplex PCR. The table shows roughly 51,000 clones, with about 85% occurring only once. V lost 3 bases and J 2 bases, leaving 8 bases between the germline ends. The CDR3 is 12 amino acids. Germline V gives CDR1 SQVTM, CDR2 ANQGSEA. The origin of this receptor is a human donor with glioblastoma. The sequenced sample was blood, obtained before dendritic cell vaccination. The rearrangement uses TRBV29-1 and TRBJ2-7; D might be TRBD1 (6 bases). CDR3 DNA: TGCAGCGTTGAGGACAGCGCCTACGAGCAGTACTTC. The encoded protein is CSVEDSAYEQYF.